This TCR beta chain came from a study of OX40 agonist ivuxolimab in advanced cancers. Looking at the study overall: Ivuxolimab, which is an agonistic anti-OX40 (CD134) antibody, was administered to the patients.

Generated by immunoSEQ multiplex PCR, the TCRdb table keeps only in-frame clones and is missing some. The table includes about 69,000 clones, roughly 90% detected once. Germline V lookup: CDR1 MNHNS, CDR2 SASEGT. CDR3 length: 13 amino acids. Trimming took off 5 bases at V and 5 bases at J, with 12 bases between the two ends. This receptor was taken from an adult with an advanced solid tumor such as melanoma, head and neck, liver or kidney cancer. The sequences come from CD4+ or CD8+ T cells sorted from blood, collected in a trial of the OX40 agonist ivuxolimab. This rearrangement joins TRBV6-1 to TRBJ1-2; tentative D call: TRBD1 (5 bases). CDR3 bases: TGTGCCAGCAGTCACCAGGGAGGGTATGGCTACACCTTC. This gives the protein CASSHQGGYGYTF.